This TCR beta chain was documented in a study of T cell repertoires in cytomegalovirus infection. The wider study: The authors used CMV epitopes that were HLA-C-restricted (recently identified) and HLA-B-restricted (well studied). CMV infection and matching HLA type were both indicated by public TCR beta signatures.

The CDR3 spans 18 residues. Germline CDR1 reads MDHEN; CDR2 reads SYDVKM. J was trimmed by 4 bases and V by 7 bases; bases with no gene match: 16. The table lists this clonotype with a few counts. Antigen specificity is unknown. From the reads, TCRdb called clonotypes with MiXCR, one entry per CDR3 protein. The table records about 890,000 distinct CDR3 sequences, roughly 30% of them present only once. The origin of this receptor is a human donor in good health (CMV status not recorded). Some clones in this sample may be carry-over from other donors' samples. The source was cultured CD8+ T cells from PBMCs, collected from culture after CMV antigen stimulation. The gene calls are TRBV28 and TRBJ1-1; TRBD1 aligns across 12 bases. CDR3 sequence reads: CASTFRDRGRRMGTEAFF. The CDR3, as DNA: TGTGCCAGCACCTTTAGGGACAGGGGGCGCCGGATGGGCACTGAAGCTTTCTTT.